This T cell receptor (beta chain) was recovered during a study of OX40 agonist ivuxolimab in advanced cancers. Blood samples were obtained at baseline, cycle 4 day 1, and cycle 7 day 1. Sequencing used immunoSEQ multiplex PCR; TCRdb keeps in-frame clones, though not all of them. The data hold about 66,000 clones, with 85% observed a single time. V lost 3 bases to trimming and J lost 3 bases; unmatched junction nucleotides: 8. This CDR3 is 15 amino acids long. The germline gives CDR1 SQVTM, CDR2 ANQGSEA. This TCR was sampled from an adult with an advanced solid tumor such as melanoma, head and neck, liver or kidney cancer. The J gene is TRBJ2-7, the V gene TRBV29-1; 10 nucleotides agree with TRBD1. The specimen comprised CD4+ or CD8+ T cells sorted from blood, sampled in a trial of the OX40 agonist ivuxolimab. CDR3 protein: CSVDQTGTGVYEQYF. CDR3 sequence (DNA): TGCAGCGTTGATCAAACCGGGACAGGGGTCTACGAGCAGTACTTC.